This TCR beta chain was sequenced for a study of T-cell reconstitution after alpha-beta-depleted transplantation in children. In this sample, this clonotype turned up a few times. The library targeted TCRbeta and was prepared with unique molecular identifiers. From the PCR reads, TCRdb called clonotypes with MiXCR, one entry per CDR3 protein. The sample has 490,000 or so distinct CDR3 sequences; roughly an eighth are singletons. Sequencing used PBMCs from the stem cell graft donor, obtained from the stem cell graft. The TCR comes from a human donor who donated a stem cell graft to a child with combined immunodeficiency.

The DNA of the CDR3 is TGCAGCGTGCAACTAGCGGGGGGGCCAGGTAGAGTTGAGACCCAGTACTTC. Translation gives CSVQLAGGPGRVETQYF. The chain combines TRBV29-1 with TRBJ2-5; 13 nucleotides line up with TRBD2. CDR1 SQVTM and CDR2 ANQGSEA come from the germline V gene. This CDR3 is built from 17 residues. The V gene end was trimmed by 6 bases and the J gene end by 5 bases; junction bases not matched to a gene: 15.